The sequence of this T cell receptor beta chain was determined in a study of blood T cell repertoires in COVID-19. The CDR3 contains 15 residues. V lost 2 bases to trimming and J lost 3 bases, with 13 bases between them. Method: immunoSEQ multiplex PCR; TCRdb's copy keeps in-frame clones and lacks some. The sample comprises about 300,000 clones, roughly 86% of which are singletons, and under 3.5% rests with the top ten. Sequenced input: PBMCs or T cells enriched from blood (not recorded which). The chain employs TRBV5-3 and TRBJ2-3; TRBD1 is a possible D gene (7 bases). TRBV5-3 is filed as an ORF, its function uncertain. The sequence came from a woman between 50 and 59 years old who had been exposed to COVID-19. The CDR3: CARSLKQGRTDTQYF. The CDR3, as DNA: TGTGCCAGAAGCTTAAAACAGGGGAGGACAGATACGCAGTATTTT.